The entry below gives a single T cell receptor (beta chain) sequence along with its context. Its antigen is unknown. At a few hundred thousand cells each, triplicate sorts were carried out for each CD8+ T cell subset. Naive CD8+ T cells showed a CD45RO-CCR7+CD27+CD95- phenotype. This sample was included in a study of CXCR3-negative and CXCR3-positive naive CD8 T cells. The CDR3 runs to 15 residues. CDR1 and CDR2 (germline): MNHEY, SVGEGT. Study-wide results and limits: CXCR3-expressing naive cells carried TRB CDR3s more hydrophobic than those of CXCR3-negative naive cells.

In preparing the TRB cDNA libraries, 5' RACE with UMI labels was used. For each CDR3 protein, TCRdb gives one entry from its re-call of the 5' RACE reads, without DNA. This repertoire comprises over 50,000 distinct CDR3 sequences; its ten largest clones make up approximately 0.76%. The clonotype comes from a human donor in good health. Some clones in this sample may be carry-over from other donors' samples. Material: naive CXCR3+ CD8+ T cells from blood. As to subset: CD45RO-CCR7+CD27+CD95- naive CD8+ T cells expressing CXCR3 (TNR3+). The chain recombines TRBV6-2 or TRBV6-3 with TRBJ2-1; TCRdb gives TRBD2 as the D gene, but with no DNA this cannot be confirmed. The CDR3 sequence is CASYSGGFSYNEQFF.